This is a list of T cell receptor beta chains from one sample in a study of blood T cell repertoires in COVID-19. The data were produced by immunoSEQ multiplex PCR, yet TCRdb's version contains in-frame clones alone and is incomplete. This sample has around 210,000 clones, with about nine tenths found just once. Sequences were obtained from peripheral blood. All receptors come from a woman in her sixties or seventies with acute or convalescent COVID-19. Each CDR3 is given with its conserved first and last residue. Each record gives: J gene, D gene, clone size, V gene, CDR3 protein, CDR3 DNA. The D gene is left open where the match is weak. Part of the rows lack a size; the others show once, few, many or a class for expanded clones.

>TRBJ1-1|-|once|TRBV6-4
CASSALRVGATEAFF
TGTGCCAGCAGTGCTTTGAGGGTGGGCGCCACTGAAGCTTTCTTT
>TRBJ1-1|-|-|TRBV28
CASSTYTGGSFRTFF
TGTGCCAGCAGCACTTATACCGGGGGGTCCTTTAGAACTTTCTTT
>TRBJ2-5|TRBD2|-|TRBV4-1
CASSQVGGNWETQYF
TGCGCCAGCAGCCAAGTCGGGGGGAATTGGGAGACCCAGTACTTC
>TRBJ2-7|-|-|TRBV6-1
CASSEVYYPPVCEQYF
TGTGCCAGCAGTGAAGTTTACTACCCCCCGGTTTGCGAGCAGTACTTC
>TRBJ2-1|TRBD2|-|TRBV4-2
CASSQEWTSGSNEQFF
TGTGCCAGCAGCCAAGAATGGACTAGCGGGAGTAATGAGCAGTTCTTC
>TRBJ1-2|-|few|TRBV5-1
CASRPREGGYGYTF
TGCGCCAGCAGACCCCGGGAGGGAGGTTATGGCTACACCTTC
>TRBJ1-2|TRBD1|-|TRBV12-3/TRBV12-4
CASSPGQGYGYTF
TGTGCCAGCAGTCCGGGACAGGGCTATGGCTACACCTTC
>TRBJ2-1|-|-|TRBV5-4
CASSGGQFNEQFF
TGTGCCAGCAGCGGTGGACAGTTCAATGAGCAGTTCTTC
>TRBJ2-2|-|-|TRBV7-3
CASSAQGGGELFF
TGTGCCAGCAGCGCACAGGGTGGCGGGGAGCTGTTTTTT
>TRBJ2-1|-|once|TRBV29-1
CSVGPGLGNEQFF
TGCAGCGTTGGGCCAGGGTTAGGCAATGAGCAGTTCTTC
>TRBJ2-1|-|-|TRBV6-5
CASSGQYNEQFF
TGTGCCAGCAGCGGACAGTACAATGAGCAGTTCTTC
>TRBJ1-1|-|-|TRBV5-1
CASSLTAGAVEAFF
TGCGCCAGCAGCTTGACTGCAGGGGCTGTTGAAGCTTTCTTT
>TRBJ1-4|TRBD1|-|TRBV5-1
CASSFGQGMRATNEKLFF
TGCGCCAGCAGCTTCGGACAGGGTATGAGGGCAACTAATGAAAAACTGTTTTTT
>TRBJ1-1|-|-|TRBV5-6
CASSFSNTEAFF
TGTGCCAGCAGCTTCTCGAACACTGAAGCTTTCTTT
>TRBJ1-6|TRBD1|-|TRBV5-6
CASSWGQSGRNSPLHF
TGTGCCAGCAGCTGGGGACAGAGCGGGCGTAATTCACCCCTCCACTTT
>TRBJ2-7|-|few|TRBV11-2
CASSLRLLYEQYF
TGTGCCAGCAGCTTAAGACTCTTATACGAGCAGTACTTC
>TRBJ2-1|-|-|TRBV27
CASSPKVRSAYNEQFF
TGTGCCAGCAGTCCCAAGGTGAGGTCTGCCTACAATGAGCAGTTCTTC
>TRBJ2-1|-|-|TRBV5-1
CASSLGYGGRSSNEQFF
TGCGCCAGCAGCTTGGGATATGGGGGCCGCTCCTCCAATGAGCAGTTCTTC
>TRBJ2-5|-|-|TRBV14
CASSLQGKMETQYF
TGTGCCAGCAGCCTGCAGGGGAAAATGGAGACCCAGTACTTC
>TRBJ1-1|-|-|TRBV13
CASSLGDRNTEAFF
TGTGCCAGCAGCTTAGGGGACAGGAACACTGAAGCTTTCTTT
>TRBJ2-5|TRBD2|-|TRBV7-6
CASSTPAGGGTQYF
TGTGCCAGCAGCACACCAGCCGGGGGGGGGACCCAGTACTTC
>TRBJ1-1|-|-|TRBV28
CASTTGGRTEAFF
TGTGCCAGCACCACAGGAGGGCGCACTGAAGCTTTCTTT
>TRBJ2-2|TRBD1|-|TRBV5-1
CASSYRDSPFTGELFF
TGCGCCAGCAGCTACCGGGACAGTCCTTTCACCGGGGAGCTGTTTTTT
>TRBJ2-3|-|-|TRBV7-3
CASSSRRREDTQYF
TGTGCCAGCAGCTCGAGACGGAGGGAAGATACGCAGTATTTT
>TRBJ2-5|-|-|TRBV6-1
CASSEARSRQETQYF
TGTGCCAGCAGTGAAGCCCGTAGCCGCCAAGAGACCCAGTACTTC
>TRBJ2-1|TRBD1|-|TRBV7-2
CASSYYQGQGIGGQFF
TGTGCCAGCAGCTATTATCAGGGACAGGGAATCGGGGGGCAGTTCTTC
>TRBJ2-5|TRBD2|-|TRBV7-8
CASSLNGGRATETQYF
TGTGCCAGCAGCTTAAATGGCGGGAGGGCCACAGAGACCCAGTACTTC
>TRBJ2-7|TRBD2|once|TRBV4-1
CASSQDAGGALSYEQYF
TGCGCCAGCAGCCAAGATGCCGGGGGGGCGTTGTCCTACGAGCAGTACTTC
>TRBJ2-2|-|-|TRBV9
CASSATGEWGTGELFF
TGTGCCAGCAGCGCAACCGGGGAGTGGGGAACCGGGGAGCTGTTTTTT
>TRBJ1-2|-|-|TRBV11-2
CASSLDRWGRNYGYTF
TGTGCCAGCAGCTTAGATCGGTGGGGGAGGAACTATGGCTACACCTTC
>TRBJ1-3|-|-|TRBV5-1
CASSRASKGDTIYF
TGCGCCAGCAGCCGGGCGTCGAAGGGGGACACCATATATTTT
>TRBJ2-7|TRBD1|-|TRBV18
CASNGQASSYEQYF
TGTGCCAGCAATGGACAGGCGTCTTCCTACGAGCAGTACTTC
>TRBJ1-5|-|-|TRBV5-5
CASSFRGNQPQHF
TGTGCCAGCAGCTTCAGGGGAAATCAGCCCCAGCATTTT
>TRBJ2-1|-|-|TRBV7-2
CAVGDEQFF
TGTGCCGTAGGGGATGAGCAGTTCTTC
>TRBJ1-3|TRBD1|few|TRBV28
CASSFSGGGNTIYF
TGTGCCAGCAGTTTTTCAGGGGGTGGAAACACCATATATTTT
>TRBJ1-2|-|-|TRBV19
CASSMQGYGYTF
TGTGCCAGTAGTATGCAGGGCTATGGCTACACCTTC
>TRBJ2-1|TRBD2|-|TRBV14
CASSHSLATAYNEQFF
TGTGCCAGCAGCCACTCACTAGCGACCGCCTACAATGAGCAGTTCTTC
>TRBJ2-2|-|-|TRBV28
CASSPGVGTGELFF
TGTGCCAGCAGTCCAGGGGTAGGGACCGGGGAGCTGTTTTTT
>TRBJ1-4|-|once|TRBV5-1
CASSDGQPTNEKLFF
TGCGCCAGCAGCGATGGACAGCCAACTAATGAAAAACTGTTTTTT
>TRBJ1-1|TRBD1|-|TRBV5-1
CASSLAGTANTEAFF
TGCGCCAGCAGCTTGGCCGGGACAGCGAACACTGAAGCTTTCTTT
>TRBJ2-2|-|-|TRBV3-1/TRBV3-2
CASSQESYTGELFF
TGTGCCAGCAGCCAAGAATCGTACACCGGGGAGCTGTTTTTT
>TRBJ2-1|-|few|TRBV5-5
CASNRGQSSYNEQFF
TGTGCCAGCAACCGCGGACAGAGCTCTTACAATGAGCAGTTCTTC
>TRBJ2-1|TRBD1|-|TRBV5-1
CASSLRGQGATNEQFF
TGCGCCAGCAGCTTGCGTGGACAGGGGGCAACCAATGAGCAGTTCTTC
>TRBJ1-1|TRBD1|-|TRBV2
CASRETGLMNTEAFF
TGTGCCAGCAGGGAGACAGGGCTGATGAACACTGAAGCTTTCTTT
>TRBJ2-2|-|-|TRBV5-1
CASSRQTAPNTGELFF
TGCGCCAGCAGCAGGCAGACAGCCCCGAACACCGGGGAGCTGTTTTTT
>TRBJ1-5|-|-|TRBV9
CASSVDDSVAKGQHF
TGTGCCAGCAGCGTAGACGACAGCGTTGCCAAGGGCCAGCATTTT
>TRBJ1-3|-|-|TRBV5-1
CASSLGWGSSGNTIYF
TGCGCCAGCAGCCTAGGGTGGGGCTCCTCTGGAAACACCATATATTTT
>TRBJ2-7|TRBD1|-|TRBV5-6
CASSVTGAQQYF
TGTGCCAGCAGCGTTACAGGGGCTCAGCAGTACTTC
>TRBJ2-7|TRBD2|-|TRBV14
CASSFDRAGGPSDEQYF
TGTGCCAGCAGCTTCGATAGAGCGGGAGGACCCTCCGACGAGCAGTACTTC
>TRBJ1-5|TRBD1|-|TRBV4-1
CASSRGGDRKNQPQHF
TGCGCCAGCAGCCGAGGGGGCGACAGGAAGAATCAGCCCCAGCATTTT
>TRBJ2-1|TRBD2|once|TRBV5-1
CASSATSGPGEQFF
TGCGCCAGCAGCGCTACTAGCGGTCCTGGGGAGCAGTTCTTC
>TRBJ2-2|TRBD2|-|TRBV18
CASSPRGTSANTGELFF
TGTGCCAGCTCACCACGGGGGACTAGCGCGAACACCGGGGAGCTGTTTTTT
>TRBJ1-5|TRBD1|few|TRBV24-1
CATAGRGQEDQPQHF
TGTGCCACTGCCGGGAGGGGGCAAGAGGATCAGCCCCAGCATTTT
>TRBJ1-2|TRBD1|-|TRBV18
CASSAGQDYTF
TGTGCCAGCTCAGCAGGACAGGACTACACCTTC
>TRBJ2-2|-|-|TRBV2
CASSDDSTRGELFF
TGTGCCAGCAGCGATGACTCAACTCGCGGGGAGCTGTTTTTT
>TRBJ1-4|-|-|TRBV7-9
CASSLVTQLAEKLFF
TGTGCCAGCAGCTTAGTTACCCAACTCGCGGAAAAACTGTTTTTT
>TRBJ2-3|-|-|TRBV7-3
CASSVDRSSTDTQYF
TGTGCCAGCAGCGTCGACAGGTCCAGCACAGATACGCAGTATTTT
>TRBJ1-5|-|-|TRBV19
CASSNGQLPQHF
TGTGCCAGTAGTAATGGACAGTTGCCCCAGCATTTT